This T cell receptor (beta chain) was captured by sequencing in a study of blood T cell repertoires in COVID-19. Study overall: Some COVID-19 samples were acute and others convalescent; all came from the United States, Italy and Spain. T cells, B-cell-depleted T cells, or PBMCs provided the cDNA or gDNA that served as material.

The CDR3 sequence is 15 residues long. Per germline, CDR1 SGHNT and CDR2 YYREEE (reference sequence). V lost 4 bases to trimming and J lost 1 base; unmatched junction nucleotides: 6. In the study's own analysis: Estimation of nucleated cell counts relied on the amplification of reference gene primers. Produced via immunoSEQ multiplex PCR; TCRdb's table is partial and in-frame only. Clone size and the V and J calls come from that table; the DNA yielded D and trimming. The sample includes approximately 200,000 clones, approximately 80% seen only once; the top ten take around 11%. This study enrolled people aged 18 to 89 from about two dozen US geographic areas.

The TCR was taken from a man aged 40-49 years who had recovered from COVID-19. Material for sequencing was PBMCs or T cells enriched from blood (not recorded which). The J gene is TRBJ1-1, the V gene TRBV5-4; 8 positions agree with TRBD1. The CDR3 reads CASSPVTGGNTEAFF. For the CDR3, the DNA is TGTGCCAGCAGCCCGGTTACAGGGGGGAACACTGAAGCTTTCTTT.